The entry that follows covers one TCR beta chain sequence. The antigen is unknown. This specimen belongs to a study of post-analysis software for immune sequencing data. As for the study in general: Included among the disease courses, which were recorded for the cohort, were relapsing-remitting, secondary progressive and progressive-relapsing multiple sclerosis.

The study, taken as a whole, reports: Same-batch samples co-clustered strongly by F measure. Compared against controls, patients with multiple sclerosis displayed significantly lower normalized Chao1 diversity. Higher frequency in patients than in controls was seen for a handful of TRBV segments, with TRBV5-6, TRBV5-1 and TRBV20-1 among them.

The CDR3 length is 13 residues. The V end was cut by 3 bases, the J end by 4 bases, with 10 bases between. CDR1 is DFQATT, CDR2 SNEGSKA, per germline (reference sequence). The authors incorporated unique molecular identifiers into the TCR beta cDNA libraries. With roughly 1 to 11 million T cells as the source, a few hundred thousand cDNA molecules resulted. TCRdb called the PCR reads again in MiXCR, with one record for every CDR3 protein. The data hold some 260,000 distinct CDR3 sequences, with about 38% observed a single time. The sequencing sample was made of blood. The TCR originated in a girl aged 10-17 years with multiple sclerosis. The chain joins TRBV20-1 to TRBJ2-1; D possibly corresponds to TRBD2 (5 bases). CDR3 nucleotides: TGCAGTGCTAGGGACTCGATTTACAATGAGCAGTTCTTC. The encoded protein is CSARDSIYNEQFF.